This T cell receptor beta chain was captured in a study of CD8+ T cells in alopecia areata. This clone was detected only a few times. As the sequencing template, cDNA was produced by extracting RNA and reverse transcribing it. Produced via immunoSEQ multiplex PCR; TCRdb's table is partial and in-frame only. Altogether around 140,000 clones are present, 86% being singletons, with the ten largest covering about 12%. Documented treatment: oral pan-JAK inhibitor, 5-10 mg twice daily. The TCR was taken from a human donor with alopecia areata. This specimen consisted of CD8+ T cells sorted from blood, obtained at week 4, from a patient treated with tofacitinib.

CDR3 sequence (DNA): TGTGCCAGCAGTGGGCAGAGTTATCCGAAAGAGACCCAGTACTTC. This sequence encodes CASSGQSYPKETQYF. V usage is TRBV6-5 and J usage is TRBJ2-5, with unresolved D. Per the germline V gene, CDR1 is MNHEY and CDR2 is SVGAGI. CDR3 length: 15 amino acids. Trimming took 5 bases from V and 3 from J, leaving 16 bases between them.